This T cell receptor beta chain was obtained from a study of T cell responses to AZD1222 COVID-19 vaccine. The CDR3 is 13 amino acids. Trimming cost V 1 base and J 2 bases, with 5 bases left between them. Germline loops: CDR1 SGHVS, CDR2 FNYEAQ. TCRdb's table, derived via immunoSEQ multiplex PCR, lists solely in-frame clones and lacks some. The top ten hold around 7% of the sample, which has some 120,000 clones, 94% seen once. The material sequenced was peripheral blood, taken on day 0 of AZD1222 vaccination. The sequence derives from an adult in good health. The chain combines TRBV7-6 with TRBJ1-2, with D uncertain. The DNA for the CDR3 is TGTGCCAGCAGCTTAGGGCAGAACTATGGCTACACCTTC. Its protein is CASSLGQNYGYTF. Variable domain in full (rest from reference TRBV7-6 and TRBJ1-2): GAGVSQSPRYKVTKRGQDVALRCDPISGHVSLYWYRQALGQGPEFLTYFNYEAQQDKSGLPNDRFSAERPEGSISTLTIQRTEQRDSAMYRCASSLGQNYGYTFGSGTRLTVV.